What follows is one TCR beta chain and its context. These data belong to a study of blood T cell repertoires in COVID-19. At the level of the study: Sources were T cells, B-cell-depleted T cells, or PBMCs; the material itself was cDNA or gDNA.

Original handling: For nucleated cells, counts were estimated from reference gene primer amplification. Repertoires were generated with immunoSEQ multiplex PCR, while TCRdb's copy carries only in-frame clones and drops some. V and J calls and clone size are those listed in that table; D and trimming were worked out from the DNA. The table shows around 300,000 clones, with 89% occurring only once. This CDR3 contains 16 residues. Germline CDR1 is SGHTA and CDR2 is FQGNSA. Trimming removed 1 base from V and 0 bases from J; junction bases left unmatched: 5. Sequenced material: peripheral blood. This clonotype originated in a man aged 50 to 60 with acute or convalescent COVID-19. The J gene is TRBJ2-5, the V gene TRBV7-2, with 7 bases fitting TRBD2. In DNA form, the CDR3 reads TGTGCCAGCAGCTTAGTCCCCAGCGGGGACCAAGAGACCCAGTACTTC. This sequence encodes CASSLVPSGDQETQYF.